This T cell receptor beta chain was captured by sequencing in a study of blood T cell repertoires in COVID-19. Study at large: The United States, Italy and Spain supplied acute and convalescent COVID-19 samples. T cells, B-cell-depleted T cells, or PBMCs provided the cDNA or gDNA that served as material.

In terms of age and location, participants ranged from roughly 18 to 95 years and lived in about two dozen US areas. Libraries were prepared by immunoSEQ multiplex PCR; TCRdb keeps only in-frame clonotypes and omits some of them. The sample holds about 220,000 clones, less than 90% seen once. This CDR3 is 14 amino acids long. Between the trimmed V and J ends, which lost 0 bases and 9 bases, there was a span of 10 bases. Germline loops: CDR1 SGHNT, CDR2 YYREEE (reference sequence). The sequence was collected from a woman in her thirties or forties who had recovered from COVID-19. This sequence joins TRBV5-4 and TRBJ1-6; no clear D. Sequencing input: PBMCs or T cells enriched from blood (not recorded which). This CDR3 reads CASSLVGEGSPLHF. The DNA of the CDR3 is TGTGCCAGCAGCTTGGTTGGGGAGGGTTCACCCCTCCACTTT.